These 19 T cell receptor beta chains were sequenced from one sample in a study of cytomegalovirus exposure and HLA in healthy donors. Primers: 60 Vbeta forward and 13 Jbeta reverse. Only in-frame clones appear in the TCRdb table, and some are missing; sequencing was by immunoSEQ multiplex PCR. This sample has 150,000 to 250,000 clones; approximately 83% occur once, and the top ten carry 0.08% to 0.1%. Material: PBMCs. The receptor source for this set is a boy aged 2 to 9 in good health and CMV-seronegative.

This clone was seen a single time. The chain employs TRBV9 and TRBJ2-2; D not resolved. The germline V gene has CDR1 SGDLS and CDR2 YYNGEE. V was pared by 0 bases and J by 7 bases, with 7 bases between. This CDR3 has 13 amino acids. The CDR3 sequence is CASSVGNFGELFF. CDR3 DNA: TGTGCCAGCAGCGTAGGAAACTTCGGGGAGCTGTTTTTT.

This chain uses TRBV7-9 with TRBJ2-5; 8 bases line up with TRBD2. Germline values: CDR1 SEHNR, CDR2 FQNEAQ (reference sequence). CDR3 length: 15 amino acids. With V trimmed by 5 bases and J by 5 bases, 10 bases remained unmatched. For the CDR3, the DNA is TGTGCCAGCAGCCCCCAGTGGGTAGCGGGGGAGACCCAGTACTTC. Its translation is CASSPQWVAGETQYF.

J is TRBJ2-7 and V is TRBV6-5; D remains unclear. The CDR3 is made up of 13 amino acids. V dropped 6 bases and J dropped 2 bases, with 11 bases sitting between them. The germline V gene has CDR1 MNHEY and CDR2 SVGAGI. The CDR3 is CASRPSRAYEQYF. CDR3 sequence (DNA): TGTGCCAGCAGACCTTCCCGAGCCTACGAGCAGTACTTC.

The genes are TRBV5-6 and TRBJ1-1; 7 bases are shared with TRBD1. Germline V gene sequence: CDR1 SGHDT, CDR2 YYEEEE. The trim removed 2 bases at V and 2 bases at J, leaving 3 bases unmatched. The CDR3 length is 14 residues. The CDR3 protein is CASSFDRANTEAFF. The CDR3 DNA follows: TGTGCCAGCAGCTTTGACAGGGCTAACACTGAAGCTTTCTTT. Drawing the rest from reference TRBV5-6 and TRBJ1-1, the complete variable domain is DAGVTQSPTHLIKTRGQQVTLRCSPKSGHDTVSWYQQALGQGPQFIFQYYEEEERQRGNFPDRFSGHQFPNYSSELNVNALLLGDSALYLCASSFDRANTEAFFGQGTRLTVV.

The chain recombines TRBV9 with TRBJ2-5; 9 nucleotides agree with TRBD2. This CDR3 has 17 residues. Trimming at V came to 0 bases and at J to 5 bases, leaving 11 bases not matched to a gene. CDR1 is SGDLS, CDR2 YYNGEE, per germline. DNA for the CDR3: TGTGCCAGCAGCGTAGGGCTAGCGGGGCGCCGGCGCGAGACCCAGTACTTC. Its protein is CASSVGLAGRRRETQYF.

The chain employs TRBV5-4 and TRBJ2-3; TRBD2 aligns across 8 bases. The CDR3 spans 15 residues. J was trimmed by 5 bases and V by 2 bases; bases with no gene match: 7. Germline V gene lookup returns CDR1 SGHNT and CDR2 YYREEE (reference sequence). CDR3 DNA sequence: TGTGCCAGCAGCTTAGCGGGGGCGGGGGGAGATACGCAGTATTTT. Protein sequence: CASSLAGAGGDTQYF.

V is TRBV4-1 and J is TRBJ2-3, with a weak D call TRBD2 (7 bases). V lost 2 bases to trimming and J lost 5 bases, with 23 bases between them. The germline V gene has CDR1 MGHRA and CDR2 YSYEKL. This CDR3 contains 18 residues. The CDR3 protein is CASSQPLAWGGAIDTQYF. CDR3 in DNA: TGCGCCAGCAGCCAACCCCTGGCGTGGGGGGGCGCAATAGATACGCAGTATTTT.

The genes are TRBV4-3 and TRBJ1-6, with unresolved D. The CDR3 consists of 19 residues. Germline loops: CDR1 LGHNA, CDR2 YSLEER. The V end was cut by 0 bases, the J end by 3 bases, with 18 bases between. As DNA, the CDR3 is TGCGCCAGCAGCCAAGATTTGGGAGCGTCGGACTTCTATAATTCACCCCTCCACTTT. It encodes CASSQDLGASDFYNSPLHF.

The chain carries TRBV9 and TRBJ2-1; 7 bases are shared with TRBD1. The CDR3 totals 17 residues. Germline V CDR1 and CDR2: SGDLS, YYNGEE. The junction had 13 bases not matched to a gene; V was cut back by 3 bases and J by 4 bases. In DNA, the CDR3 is TGTGCCAGCAGCGCCTTCCCCAAGGGGGCTCCGTACAATGAGCAGTTCTTC. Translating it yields CASSAFPKGAPYNEQFF.

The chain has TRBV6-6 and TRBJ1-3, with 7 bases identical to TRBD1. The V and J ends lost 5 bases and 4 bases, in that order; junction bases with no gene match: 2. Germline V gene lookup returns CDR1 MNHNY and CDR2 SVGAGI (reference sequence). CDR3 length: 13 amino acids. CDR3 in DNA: TGTGCCAGCAGTACAGGGGCAGGAAACACCATATATTTT. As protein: CASSTGAGNTIYF.

The CDR3 reads CASSPSGTGEYGYTF. The CDR3 DNA reads TGTGCCAGCAGCCCCTCCGGGACAGGGGAATATGGCTACACCTTC. The V and J genes are TRBV4-2 and TRBJ1-2; 10 bases match TRBD1. This CDR3 has 15 residues. The V gene's germline CDR1 is LGHNA and CDR2 YNFKEQ. The V and J ends lost 4 bases and 5 bases, in that order; junction bases with no gene match: 7.

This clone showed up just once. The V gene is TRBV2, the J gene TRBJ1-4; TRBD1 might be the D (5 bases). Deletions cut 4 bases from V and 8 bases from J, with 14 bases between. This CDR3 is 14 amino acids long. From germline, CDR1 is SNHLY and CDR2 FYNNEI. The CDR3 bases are TGTGCCAGCAGTGGCCAGGGAAAGGAAGAAAAACTGTTTTTT. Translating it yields CASSGQGKEEKLFF.

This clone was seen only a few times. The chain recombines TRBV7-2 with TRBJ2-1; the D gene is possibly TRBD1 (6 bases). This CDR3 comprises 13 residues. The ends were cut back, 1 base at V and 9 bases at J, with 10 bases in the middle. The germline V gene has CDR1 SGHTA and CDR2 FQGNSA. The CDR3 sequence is CASSLDGGGEQFF. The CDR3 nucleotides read TGTGCCAGCAGCTTAGATGGGGGCGGTGAGCAGTTCTTC.

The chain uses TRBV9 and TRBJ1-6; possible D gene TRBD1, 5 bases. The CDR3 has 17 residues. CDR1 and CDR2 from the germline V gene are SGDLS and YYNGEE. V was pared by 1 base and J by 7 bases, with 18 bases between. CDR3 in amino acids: CASSVYPIQELNSPLHF. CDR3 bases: TGTGCCAGCAGCGTATACCCCATACAGGAACTCAATTCACCCCTCCACTTT.

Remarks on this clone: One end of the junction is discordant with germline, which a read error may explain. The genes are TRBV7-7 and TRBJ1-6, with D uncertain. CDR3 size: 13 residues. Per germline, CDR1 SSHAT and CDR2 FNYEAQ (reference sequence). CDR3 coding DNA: TGTGCTAGCAGCTTATACGAGGATTCACCCCTCCACTTT. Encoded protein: CASSLYEDSPLHF.

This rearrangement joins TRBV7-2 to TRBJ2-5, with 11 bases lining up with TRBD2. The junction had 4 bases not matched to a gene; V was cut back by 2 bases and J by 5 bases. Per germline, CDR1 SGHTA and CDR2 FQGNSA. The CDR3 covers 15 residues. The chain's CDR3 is CASSLLAGGSETQYF. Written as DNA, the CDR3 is TGTGCCAGCAGCTTACTAGCGGGGGGATCGGAGACCCAGTACTTC.

The DNA of the CDR3 is TGTGCCAGCAGCTTTAGACAGGGAGGAGGTGAAGCTTTCTTT. As protein: CASSFRQGGGEAFF. The chain links TRBV7-9 to TRBJ1-1, with 7 positions matching TRBD1. The CDR3 contains 14 residues. V lost 3 bases to trimming and J lost 7 bases; unmatched junction nucleotides: 8. Germline CDR1 reads SEHNR; CDR2 reads FQNEAQ (reference sequence).

CDR3 in DNA: TGTGCCAGCTCGGACAGGGAAGACACTGAAGCTTTCTTT. Protein sequence: CASSDREDTEAFF. V and J are TRBV18 and TRBJ1-1; 8 nucleotides align to TRBD1. The CDR3 is 13 residues long. Germline values: CDR1 KGHSH, CDR2 LQKENI. With V trimmed by 6 bases and J by 3 bases, 3 bases remained unmatched.

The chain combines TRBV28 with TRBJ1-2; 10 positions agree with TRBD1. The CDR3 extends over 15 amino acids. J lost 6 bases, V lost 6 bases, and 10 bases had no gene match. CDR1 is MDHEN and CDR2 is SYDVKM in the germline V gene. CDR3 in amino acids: CASRQSGQGVNGYTF. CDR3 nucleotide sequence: TGTGCCAGCAGACAAAGCGGACAGGGGGTGAATGGCTACACCTTC.